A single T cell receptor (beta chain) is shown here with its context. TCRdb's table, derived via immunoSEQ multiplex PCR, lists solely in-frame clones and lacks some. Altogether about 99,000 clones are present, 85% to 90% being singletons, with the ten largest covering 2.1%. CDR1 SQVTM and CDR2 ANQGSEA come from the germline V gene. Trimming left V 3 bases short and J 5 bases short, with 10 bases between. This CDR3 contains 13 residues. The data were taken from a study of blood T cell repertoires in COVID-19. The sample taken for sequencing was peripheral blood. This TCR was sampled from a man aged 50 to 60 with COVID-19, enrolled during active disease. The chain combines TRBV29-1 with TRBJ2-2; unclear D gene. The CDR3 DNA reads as TGCAGCGTTGATTTCGAGAGGACCGGGGAGCTGTTTTTT. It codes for CSVDFERTGELFF.